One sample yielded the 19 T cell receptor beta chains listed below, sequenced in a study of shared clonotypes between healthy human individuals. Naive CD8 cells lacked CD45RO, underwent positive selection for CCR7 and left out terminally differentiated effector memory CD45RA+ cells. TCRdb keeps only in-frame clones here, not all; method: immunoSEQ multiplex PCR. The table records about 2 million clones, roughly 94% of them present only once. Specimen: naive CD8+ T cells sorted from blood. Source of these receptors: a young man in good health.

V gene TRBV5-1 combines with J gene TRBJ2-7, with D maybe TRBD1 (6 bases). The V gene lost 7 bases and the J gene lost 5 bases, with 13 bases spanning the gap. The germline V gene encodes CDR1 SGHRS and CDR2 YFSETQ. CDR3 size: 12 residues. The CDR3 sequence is CASQEQGDEQYF. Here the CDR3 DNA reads TGCGCCAGCCAAGAACAGGGTGACGAGCAGTACTTC.

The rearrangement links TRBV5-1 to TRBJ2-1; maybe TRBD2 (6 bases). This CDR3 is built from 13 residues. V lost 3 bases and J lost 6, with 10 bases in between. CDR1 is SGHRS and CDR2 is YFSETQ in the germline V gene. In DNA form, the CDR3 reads TGCGCCAGCAGCTCCTACGGGGGCAATGAGCAGTTCTTC. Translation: CASSSYGGNEQFF.

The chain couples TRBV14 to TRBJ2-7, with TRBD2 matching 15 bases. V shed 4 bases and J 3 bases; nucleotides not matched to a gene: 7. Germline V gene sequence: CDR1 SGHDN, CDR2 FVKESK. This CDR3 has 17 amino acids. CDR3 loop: CASSLGLAGGPFYEQYF. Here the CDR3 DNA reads TGTGCCAGCAGCCTCGGACTAGCGGGAGGGCCTTTCTACGAGCAGTACTTC.

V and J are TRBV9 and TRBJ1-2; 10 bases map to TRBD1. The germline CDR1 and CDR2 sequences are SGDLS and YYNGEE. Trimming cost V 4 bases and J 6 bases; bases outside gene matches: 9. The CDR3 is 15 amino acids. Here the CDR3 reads CASSPRPGTGDGYTF. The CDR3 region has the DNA TGTGCCAGCAGCCCCCGTCCGGGGACAGGGGATGGCTACACCTTC. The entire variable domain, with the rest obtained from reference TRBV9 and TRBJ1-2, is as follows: DSGVTQTPKHLITATGQRVTLRCSPRSGDLSVYWYQQSLDQGLQFLIQYYNGEERAKGNILERFSAQQFPDLHSELNLSSLELGDSALYFCASSPRPGTGDGYTFGSGTRLTVV.

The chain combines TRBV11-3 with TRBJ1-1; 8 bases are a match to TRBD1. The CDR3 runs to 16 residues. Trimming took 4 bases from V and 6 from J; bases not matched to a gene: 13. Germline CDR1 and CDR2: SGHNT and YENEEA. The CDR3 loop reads CASSSPPPDRVAEAFF. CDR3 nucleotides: TGTGCCAGCAGCTCCCCCCCACCGGACAGGGTTGCTGAAGCTTTCTTT.

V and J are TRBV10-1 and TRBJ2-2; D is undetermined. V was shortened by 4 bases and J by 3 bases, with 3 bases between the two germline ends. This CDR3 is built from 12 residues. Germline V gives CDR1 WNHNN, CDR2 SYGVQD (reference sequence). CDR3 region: CASSAYTGELFF. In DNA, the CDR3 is TGCGCCAGCAGTGCTTACACCGGGGAGCTGTTTTTT.

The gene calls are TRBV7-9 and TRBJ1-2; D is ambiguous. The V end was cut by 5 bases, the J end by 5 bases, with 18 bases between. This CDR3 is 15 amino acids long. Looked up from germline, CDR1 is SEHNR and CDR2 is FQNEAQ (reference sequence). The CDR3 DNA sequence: TGTGCCAGCAGCCCGACCAGCACTGATTGGTATGGCTACACCTTC. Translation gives CASSPTSTDWYGYTF.

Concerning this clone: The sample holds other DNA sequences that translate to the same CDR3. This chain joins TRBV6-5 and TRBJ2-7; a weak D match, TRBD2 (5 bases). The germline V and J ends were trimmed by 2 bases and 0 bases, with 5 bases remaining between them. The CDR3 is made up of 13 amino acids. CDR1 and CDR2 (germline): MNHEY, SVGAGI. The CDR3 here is CASSYTSSYEQYF. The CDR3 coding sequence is TGTGCCAGCAGTTACACTAGCTCCTACGAGCAGTACTTC.

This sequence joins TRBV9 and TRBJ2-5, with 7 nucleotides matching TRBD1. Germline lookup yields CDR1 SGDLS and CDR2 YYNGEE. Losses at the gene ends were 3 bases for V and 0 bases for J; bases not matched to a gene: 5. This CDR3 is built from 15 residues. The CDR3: CASSGGTVYQETQYF. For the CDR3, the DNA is TGTGCCAGCAGCGGAGGGACAGTGTACCAAGAGACCCAGTACTTC.

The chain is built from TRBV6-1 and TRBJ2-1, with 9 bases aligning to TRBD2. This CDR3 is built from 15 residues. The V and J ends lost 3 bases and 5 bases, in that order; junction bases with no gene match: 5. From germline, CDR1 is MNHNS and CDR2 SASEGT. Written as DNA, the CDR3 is TGTGCCAGCAGTGATACAGAGCGGGGGGACAATGAGCAGTTCTTC. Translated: CASSDTERGDNEQFF.

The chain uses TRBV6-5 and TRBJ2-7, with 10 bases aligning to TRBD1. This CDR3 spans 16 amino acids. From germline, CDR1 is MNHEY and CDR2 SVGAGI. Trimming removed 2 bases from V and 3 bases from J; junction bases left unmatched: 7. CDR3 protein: CASSYPLGQGVYEQYF. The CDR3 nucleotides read TGTGCCAGCAGTTACCCCCTCGGACAGGGGGTCTACGAGCAGTACTTC.

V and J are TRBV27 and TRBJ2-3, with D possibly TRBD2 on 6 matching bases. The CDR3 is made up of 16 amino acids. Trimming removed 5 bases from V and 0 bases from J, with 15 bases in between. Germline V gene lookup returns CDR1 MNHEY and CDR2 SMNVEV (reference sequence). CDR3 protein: CASSVLASTSTDTQYF. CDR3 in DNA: TGTGCCAGCAGTGTGCTAGCGTCTACTAGCACAGATACGCAGTATTTT.

The CDR3 protein is CASSEGGEPSYNEQFF. The CDR3 nucleotides read TGTGCCAGCAGCGAGGGCGGGGAACCGTCGTACAATGAGCAGTTCTTC. V usage is TRBV9 and J usage is TRBJ2-1; TRBD2 might be the D (6 bases). Germline V gives CDR1 SGDLS, CDR2 YYNGEE. Deletions cut 3 bases from V and 4 bases from J, with 17 bases between. There are 16 residues in the CDR3.

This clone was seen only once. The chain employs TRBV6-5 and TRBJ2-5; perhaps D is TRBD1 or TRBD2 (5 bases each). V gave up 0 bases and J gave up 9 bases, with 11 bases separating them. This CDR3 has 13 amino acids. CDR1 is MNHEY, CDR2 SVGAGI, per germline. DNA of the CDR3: TGTGCCAGCAGTTACTCGAACGAGGGGTCCCAGTACTTC. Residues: CASSYSNEGSQYF.

The CDR3 protein is CASSDRVSSYEQYF. Here the CDR3 DNA reads TGTGCCAGCAGCGACAGGGTTAGCTCCTACGAGCAGTACTTC. The genes are TRBV25-1 and TRBJ2-7; 7 bases map to TRBD1. The V gene's germline CDR1 is MGHDK and CDR2 SYGVNS. The CDR3 extends over 14 amino acids. With 6 bases clipped from V and 0 bases from J, the junction kept 5 bases outside the gene matches.

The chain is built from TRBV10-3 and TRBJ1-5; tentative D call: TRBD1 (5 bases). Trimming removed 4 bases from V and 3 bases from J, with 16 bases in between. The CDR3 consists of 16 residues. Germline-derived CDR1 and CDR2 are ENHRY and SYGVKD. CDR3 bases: TGTGCCATCAGTGCCGGGGGGGGATTGGACAATCAGCCCCAGCATTTT. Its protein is CAISAGGGLDNQPQHF.

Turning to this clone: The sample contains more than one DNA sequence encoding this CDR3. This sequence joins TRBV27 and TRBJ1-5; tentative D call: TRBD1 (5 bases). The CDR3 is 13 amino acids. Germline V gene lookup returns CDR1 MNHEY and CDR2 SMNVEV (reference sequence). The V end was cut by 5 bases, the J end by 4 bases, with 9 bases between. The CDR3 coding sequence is TGTGCCAGCAGTCCGCAGGGTAATCAGCCCCAGCATTTT. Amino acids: CASSPQGNQPQHF.

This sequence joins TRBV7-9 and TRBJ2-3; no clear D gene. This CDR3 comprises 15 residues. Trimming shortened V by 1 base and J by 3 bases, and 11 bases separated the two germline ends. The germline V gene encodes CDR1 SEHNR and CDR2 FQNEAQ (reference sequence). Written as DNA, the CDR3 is TGTGCCAGCAGCTTAGTGCTAGATGGAACAGATACGCAGTATTTT. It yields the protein CASSLVLDGTDTQYF.

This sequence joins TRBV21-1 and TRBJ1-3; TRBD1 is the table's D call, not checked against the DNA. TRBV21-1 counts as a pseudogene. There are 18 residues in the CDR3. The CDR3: CASLPVYQGAGWVNTIYF. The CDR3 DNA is TGTGCCAGCTTACCTGTTTACCAGGGGGCAGGTTGGGTTAACACCATATATTTT.